The present entry profiles one T cell receptor beta chain with its context. The data derive from a study of blood T cell repertoires in COVID-19. Study as a whole: Samples taken during acute and convalescent COVID-19 were collected in the United States, Italy and Spain. PBMCs, B-cell-depleted T cells, or T cells provided the cDNA or gDNA that made up the material.

Original methodology: Estimated nucleated cell counts came from reference gene primer amplification. TCRdb's table, derived via immunoSEQ multiplex PCR, lists solely in-frame clones and lacks some. The V and J calls and clone size were taken over from that table, and D and trimming were inferred from the DNA. The sample contains 260,000 or so clones, 82% of which appear only once. The CDR3 consists of 13 residues. Trimming took 2 bases from V and 3 from J, leaving 7 bases between them. Germline V gives CDR1 MDHEN, CDR2 SYDVKM. The sequenced material came from peripheral blood. This clonotype was obtained from a woman aged 70 to 79 with acute or convalescent COVID-19. The chain has TRBV28 and TRBJ2-5; D is possibly TRBD2 (6 bases). This chain's CDR3 is CASSLAGKETQYF. In DNA, the CDR3 is TGTGCCAGCAGTTTAGCGGGGAAAGAGACCCAGTACTTC.